The 21 T cell receptor beta chains below were found in one sample sequenced in a study of Ad26.COV2.S vaccination and SARS-CoV-2 variants. The treatment is: 15 to 20 received Ad26.COV2.S at low or high dose, single or two shots; several received placebo; per-sample allocation not given. Each sample was drawn 63 days after the first injection (of vaccine or placebo). Some clones are missing from TCRdb's copy, which holds only in-frame ones; the method was immunoSEQ multiplex PCR. The sample shows 300,000 to 400,000 clones, roughly 90% of them seen only once. The sample here was peripheral blood, taken in a trial of Ad26.COV2.S vaccine versus placebo. These receptors all stem from a person aged 18-60 years who received the Ad26.COV2.S COVID-19 vaccine or a placebo.

This rearrangement joins TRBV7-9 to TRBJ1-3; no firm D call. The ends were cut back, 3 bases at V and 0 bases at J, with 9 bases in the middle. Germline values: CDR1 SEHNR, CDR2 FQNEAQ (reference sequence). The length of the CDR3 is 15 residues. CDR3 sequence reads: CASSFIRDSGNTIYF. The CDR3 region has the DNA TGTGCCAGCAGCTTCATCCGAGACTCTGGAAACACCATATATTTT.

The chain employs TRBV5-1 and TRBJ2-7; a possible D gene is TRBD1 (5 bases). V shed 4 bases and J shed 0 bases, with 14 bases lying between them. CDR3 length: 15 residues. Looked up from germline, CDR1 is SGHRS and CDR2 is YFSETQ. The CDR3 region has the DNA TGCGCCAGCAGCCCCCGGACACGAAGCTCCTACGAGCAGTACTTC. Protein: CASSPRTRSSYEQYF.

The rearrangement uses TRBV27 and TRBJ1-1; D gene unclear. V was clipped by 6 bases and J by 0 bases, with 11 bases between them. Germline CDR1 is MNHEY and CDR2 is SMNVEV (reference sequence). CDR3 length: 14 amino acids. CDR3 protein: CASREGGLNTEAFF. CDR3 nucleotides: TGTGCCAGCAGGGAGGGAGGGCTGAACACTGAAGCTTTCTTT.

The chain recombines TRBV29-1 with TRBJ2-1; TRBD2 matches 11 bases. The CDR3 sequence is 18 residues long. The germline CDR1 and CDR2 sequences are SQVTM and ANQGSEA. Trimming took 5 bases from V and 7 from J; bases not matched to a gene: 19. The CDR3 here is CSVKRRLAGGRGLNEQFF. DNA of the CDR3: TGCAGCGTTAAAAGGCGTCTAGCGGGAGGAAGGGGATTGAATGAGCAGTTCTTC.

The chain has TRBV27 and TRBJ2-1; D is perhaps TRBD2 (6 bases). V was pared by 2 bases and J by 9 bases, with 11 bases between. The CDR3 sequence is 13 residues long. Germline lookup yields CDR1 MNHEY and CDR2 SMNVEV (reference sequence). The CDR3 sequence is CASSLPGGSEQFF. CDR3 bases: TGTGCCAGCAGTTTACCCGGGGGTAGTGAGCAGTTCTTC.

This clone has more than one count but fewer than ten. The rearrangement uses TRBV9 and TRBJ1-5, with 7 bases matching TRBD1. V was clipped by 2 bases and J by 6 bases; unmatched bases: 8. Per the germline V gene, CDR1 is SGDLS and CDR2 is YYNGEE. The CDR3 covers 15 residues. The CDR3 DNA sequence: TGTGCCAGCAGCGTCGGAGGGGGCCTGGGTCAGCCCCAGCATTTT. Translated: CASSVGGGLGQPQHF.

The chain recombines TRBV7-9 with TRBJ2-3, with 9 bases matching TRBD1. Germline CDR1 reads SEHNR; CDR2 reads FQNEAQ (reference sequence). The CDR3 is 15 residues long. The J segment lost 2 bases and the V segment lost 5 bases, leaving 5 bases of the junction unmatched. The CDR3 DNA is TGTGCCAGCAGCCAACGGGACAGGGCCACAGATACGCAGTATTTT. This codes for CASSQRDRATDTQYF. Drawing the rest from reference TRBV7-9 and TRBJ2-3, the complete variable domain is DTGVSQNPRHKITKRGQNVTFRCDPISEHNRLYWYRQTLGQGPEFLTYFQNEAQLEKSRLLSDRFSAERPKGSFSTLEIQRTEQGDSAMYLCASSQRDRATDTQYFGPGTRLTVL.

This clone was counted only a few times. J is TRBJ1-5 and V is TRBV6-5; D is uncertain. The CDR3 spans 14 residues. Germline loops: CDR1 MNHEY, CDR2 SVGAGI. V was cut by 6 bases and J by 7 bases, with 16 bases left in between. Here the CDR3 reads CASSPGLSRQPQHF. The DNA of the CDR3 is TGTGCCAGCAGCCCCGGGTTATCTCGGCAGCCCCAGCATTTT.

The chain has TRBV7-2 and TRBJ2-2; no definite D call. The V end was cut by 5 bases, the J end by 4 bases, with 11 bases between. Germline V gene lookup returns CDR1 SGHTA and CDR2 FQGNSA. This CDR3 region has 14 residues. The CDR3 sequence is CASSIKSVTGELFF. For the CDR3, the DNA is TGTGCCAGCAGCATAAAATCGGTCACCGGGGAGCTGTTTTTT.

The chain links TRBV3-1 (or the pseudogene TRBV3-2) to TRBJ1-2; D perhaps matches TRBD1 (5 bases). V lost 4 bases and J 4 bases, leaving 13 bases between the germline ends. Germline CDR1 and CDR2: LGHDT and YNNKEL (reference sequence). This CDR3 spans 14 amino acids. In DNA form, the CDR3 reads TGTGCCAGCAGCCTTGCCACAGGCAGCTATGGCTACACCTTC. Amino acid sequence: CASSLATGSYGYTF.

J is TRBJ1-2 and V is TRBV9; D uncertain. This CDR3 region has 14 residues. Trimming left V 4 bases short and J 1 base short, with 11 bases between. The germline gives CDR1 SGDLS, CDR2 YYNGEE. The chain's CDR3 is CASSNEGGNYGYTF. DNA for the CDR3: TGTGCCAGCAGCAACGAAGGAGGTAACTATGGCTACACCTTC.

The J gene is TRBJ1-6, the V gene TRBV10-3, with no clear D. The ends were cut back, 0 bases at V and 6 bases at J, with 6 bases in the middle. Germline CDR1 is ENHRY and CDR2 is SYGVKD. The CDR3 consists of 14 residues. The CDR3 loop is CAISESGFNSPLHF. The CDR3 nucleotides read TGTGCCATCAGTGAGTCAGGGTTTAATTCACCCCTCCACTTT.

This clone came up once. At one end the junction does not follow the germline gene, possibly because of a read error. The CDR3 is CASSTEQGARDF. The CDR3, as DNA: TGTGCCAGCAGCACCGAACAGGGGGCGAGGGACTTC. The rearrangement links TRBV7-9 to TRBJ2-7, with 9 bases fitting TRBD1. This CDR3 has 12 residues. CDR1 and CDR2 from the germline V gene are SEHNR and FQNEAQ (reference sequence). Complete variable domain (other parts from reference TRBV7-9 and TRBJ2-7): DTGVSQNPRHKITKRGQNVTFRCDPISEHNRLYWYRQTLGQGPEFLTYFQNEAQLEKSRLLSDRFSAERPKGSFSTLEIQRTEQGDSAMYLCASSTEQGARDFGPGTRLTVT.

This clone has only one observation. The chain employs TRBV5-5 and TRBJ2-7; D is ambiguous. Germline CDR1 is SGHKS and CDR2 is YYEKEE (reference sequence). The CDR3 length is 14 residues. Trimming left V 0 bases short and J 2 bases short, with 9 bases between. CDR3 in amino acids: CASSLGLATYEQYF. CDR3 in DNA: TGTGCCAGCAGCTTGGGTCTGGCCACCTACGAGCAGTACTTC.

J is TRBJ2-1 and V is TRBV7-3, with D maybe TRBD2 (5 bases). The CDR3 runs to 16 residues. The germline gives CDR1 SGHTA, CDR2 FQGTGA. The V end was cut by 0 bases, the J end by 5 bases, with 14 bases between. DNA for the CDR3: TGTGCCAGCAGCTTAACGCTAGCAGTAGGAAACAATGAGCAGTTCTTC. Translating gives CASSLTLAVGNNEQFF.

The chain employs TRBV6-5 and TRBJ2-1; 12 nucleotides align to TRBD2. The CDR3 spans 14 residues. J gave up 5 bases and V 5 bases, and 1 base lay outside the gene matches. Looked up from germline, CDR1 is MNHEY and CDR2 is SVGAGI. The CDR3: CASSRLAGDNEQFF. CDR3 nucleotides: TGTGCCAGCAGTCGACTAGCGGGAGACAATGAGCAGTTCTTC.

The rearrangement uses TRBV2 and TRBJ1-1; D remains unclear. CDR3 length equals 14 residues. The ends were cut back, 6 bases at V and 4 bases at J, with 15 bases in the middle. CDR1 and CDR2 (germline): SNHLY, FYNNEI. CDR3 nucleotides: TGTGCCAGCAGGTCGACGGTGGTCGGCACTGAAGCTTTCTTT. Translation gives CASRSTVVGTEAFF.

The count of this clone is one. The V and J genes are TRBV4-1 and TRBJ2-5; D is perhaps TRBD2 (5 bases). Per the germline V gene, CDR1 is MGHRA and CDR2 is YSYEKL. The CDR3 spans 16 residues. The ends were cut back, 4 bases at V and 2 bases at J, with 17 bases in the middle. The DNA for the CDR3 is TGCGCCAGCAGCCGAACGATGGGAGTTCCACAAGAGACCCAGTACTTC. It yields the protein CASSRTMGVPQETQYF.

This chain joins TRBV28 and TRBJ2-7; D is ambiguous. There are 12 residues in the CDR3. Between the trimmed V and J ends, which lost 1 base and 6 bases, there was a span of 7 bases. Germline V CDR1 and CDR2: MDHEN, SYDVKM. CDR3 nucleotides: TGTGCCAGCAGTTTATTAGTAAGCGAGCAGTACTTC. This gives the protein CASSLLVSEQYF.

V usage is TRBV7-3 and J usage is TRBJ2-1; D may be TRBD1 (6 bases). There are 20 residues in the CDR3. Germline V gives CDR1 SGHTA, CDR2 FQGTGA. V lost 2 bases and J lost 3, with 26 bases in between. The CDR3 sequence: CASSLHLPRTPGVLYNEQFF. CDR3 sequence (DNA): TGTGCCAGCAGCTTACACCTCCCCCGCACGCCAGGGGTTCTCTACAATGAGCAGTTCTTC.

The V call is TRBV20-1, the J call TRBJ2-5; D might be TRBD1 (5 bases). The CDR3 extends over 11 amino acids. The V end lost 7 bases, the J end lost 2 bases, and 8 bases lay between the germline ends. CDR1 is DFQATT, CDR2 SNEGSKA, per germline (reference sequence). CDR3 sequence reads: CSVAGQETQYF. CDR3 nucleotide sequence: TGCAGTGTTGCAGGGCAAGAGACCCAGTACTTC.